This T cell receptor (beta chain) was identified during a study of blood T cell repertoires in COVID-19. In the study overall: Samples came from the United States, Italy and Spain, spanning acute and convalescent COVID-19. T cells, B-cell-depleted T cells, or PBMCs provided the cDNA or gDNA that served as material.

Authors' processing steps: Amplifying reference gene primers gave estimates of nucleated cell counts. Assay: immunoSEQ multiplex PCR; the TCRdb copy retains only in-frame clones and omits some. That table is the source of V, J and clone size, and D and trimming were worked out from the DNA. The table has about 300,000 clones, around 88% seen once. V was shortened by 7 bases and J by 0 bases, with 9 bases between the two germline ends. The germline gives CDR1 LNHDA, CDR2 SQIVND (reference sequence). This CDR3 has 14 residues. The source material was peripheral blood. The J gene is TRBJ2-2, the V gene TRBV19; tentative D call: TRBD1 (6 bases). This TCR was recovered from a woman aged 50 to 60 with acute or convalescent COVID-19. CDR3 in DNA: TGTGCCAGTAACAAGGGGGCGAACACCGGGGAGCTGTTTTTT. This encodes CASNKGANTGELFF.